The entry below gives a single T cell receptor (beta chain) sequence along with its context. This record comes from a study of blood T cell repertoires in COVID-19. CDR1 is SGHVS, CDR2 FQNEAQ, per germline. This CDR3 has 15 residues. J was trimmed by 7 bases and V by 5 bases; bases with no gene match: 8. The data were produced by immunoSEQ multiplex PCR, yet TCRdb's version contains in-frame clones alone and is incomplete. Among about 170,000 clones listed, 89% were seen once. This TCR derives from a woman younger than 35 who had recovered from COVID-19. The V and J genes are TRBV7-8 and TRBJ1-6; 7 bases are shared with TRBD1. Sequencing used PBMCs or T cells enriched from blood (not recorded which). The CDR3 region has the DNA TGTGCCAGCAGCCAAAACAGACAGGGCAATTCACCCCTCCACTTT. Amino acids: CASSQNRQGNSPLHF.